This TCR beta chain was observed in a study of spatial heterogeneity in lung cancer. The germline V gene has CDR1 SNHLY and CDR2 FYNNEI. The CDR3 totals 11 residues. The germline V and J ends were trimmed by 11 bases and 11 bases, with 19 bases remaining between them. Time point meaning: sample taken at primary tumor resection. Patients with untreated early-stage non-small cell lung cancer, numbering around 71, were the donors. Unsorted whole RNA of tumor, nontumor lung or frozen PBMC was sequenced. This clonotype has just one count. Its target is not known. Overall study results and limits: For expanded intratumoral alpha and beta TCRs, counts tracked tumor mutation counts.

TCRdb recomputed calls from the 5' RACE reads with MiXCR, one row per CDR3 protein. The sample contains several thousand distinct CDR3 sequences, approximately 17% of which appear only once. This rearrangement joins TRBV2 to TRBJ2-7, with D perhaps TRBD2 (6 bases). The source of this sequence is a female donor with early-stage non-small cell lung cancer. The source material was lung tumor tissue, sampled at surgery. The CDR3 region has the DNA TGTGCCGGCCGGGACTCCCAGACGGAGTACTTC. Protein product: CAGRDSQTEYF.